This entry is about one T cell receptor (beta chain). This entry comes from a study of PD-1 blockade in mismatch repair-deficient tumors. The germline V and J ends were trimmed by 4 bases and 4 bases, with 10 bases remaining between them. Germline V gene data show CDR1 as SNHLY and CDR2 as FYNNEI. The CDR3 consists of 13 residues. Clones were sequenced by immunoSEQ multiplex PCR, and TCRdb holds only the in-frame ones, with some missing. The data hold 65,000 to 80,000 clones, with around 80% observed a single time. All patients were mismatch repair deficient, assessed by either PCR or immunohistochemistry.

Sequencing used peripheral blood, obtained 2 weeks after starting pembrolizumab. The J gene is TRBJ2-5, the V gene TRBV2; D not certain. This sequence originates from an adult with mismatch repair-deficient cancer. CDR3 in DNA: TGTGCCAGCAGTGTTAGGCTTAGAGAGACCCAGTACTTC. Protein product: CASSVRLRETQYF.